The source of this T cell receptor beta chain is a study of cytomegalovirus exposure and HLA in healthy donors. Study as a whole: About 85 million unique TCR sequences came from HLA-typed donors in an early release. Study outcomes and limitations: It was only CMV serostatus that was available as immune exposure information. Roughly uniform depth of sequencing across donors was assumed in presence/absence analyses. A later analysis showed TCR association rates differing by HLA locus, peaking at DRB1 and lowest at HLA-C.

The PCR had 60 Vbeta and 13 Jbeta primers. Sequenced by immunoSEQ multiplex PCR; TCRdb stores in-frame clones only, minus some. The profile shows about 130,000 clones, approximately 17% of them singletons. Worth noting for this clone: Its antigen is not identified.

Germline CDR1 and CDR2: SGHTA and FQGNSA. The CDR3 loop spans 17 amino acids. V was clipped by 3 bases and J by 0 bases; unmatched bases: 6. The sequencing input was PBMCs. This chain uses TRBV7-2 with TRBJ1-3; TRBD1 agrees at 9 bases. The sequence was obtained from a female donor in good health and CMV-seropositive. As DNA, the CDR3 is TGTGCCAGCAGCTTCTCCGGGACAGGGAGCTCTGGAAACACCATATATTTT. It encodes CASSFSGTGSSGNTIYF.